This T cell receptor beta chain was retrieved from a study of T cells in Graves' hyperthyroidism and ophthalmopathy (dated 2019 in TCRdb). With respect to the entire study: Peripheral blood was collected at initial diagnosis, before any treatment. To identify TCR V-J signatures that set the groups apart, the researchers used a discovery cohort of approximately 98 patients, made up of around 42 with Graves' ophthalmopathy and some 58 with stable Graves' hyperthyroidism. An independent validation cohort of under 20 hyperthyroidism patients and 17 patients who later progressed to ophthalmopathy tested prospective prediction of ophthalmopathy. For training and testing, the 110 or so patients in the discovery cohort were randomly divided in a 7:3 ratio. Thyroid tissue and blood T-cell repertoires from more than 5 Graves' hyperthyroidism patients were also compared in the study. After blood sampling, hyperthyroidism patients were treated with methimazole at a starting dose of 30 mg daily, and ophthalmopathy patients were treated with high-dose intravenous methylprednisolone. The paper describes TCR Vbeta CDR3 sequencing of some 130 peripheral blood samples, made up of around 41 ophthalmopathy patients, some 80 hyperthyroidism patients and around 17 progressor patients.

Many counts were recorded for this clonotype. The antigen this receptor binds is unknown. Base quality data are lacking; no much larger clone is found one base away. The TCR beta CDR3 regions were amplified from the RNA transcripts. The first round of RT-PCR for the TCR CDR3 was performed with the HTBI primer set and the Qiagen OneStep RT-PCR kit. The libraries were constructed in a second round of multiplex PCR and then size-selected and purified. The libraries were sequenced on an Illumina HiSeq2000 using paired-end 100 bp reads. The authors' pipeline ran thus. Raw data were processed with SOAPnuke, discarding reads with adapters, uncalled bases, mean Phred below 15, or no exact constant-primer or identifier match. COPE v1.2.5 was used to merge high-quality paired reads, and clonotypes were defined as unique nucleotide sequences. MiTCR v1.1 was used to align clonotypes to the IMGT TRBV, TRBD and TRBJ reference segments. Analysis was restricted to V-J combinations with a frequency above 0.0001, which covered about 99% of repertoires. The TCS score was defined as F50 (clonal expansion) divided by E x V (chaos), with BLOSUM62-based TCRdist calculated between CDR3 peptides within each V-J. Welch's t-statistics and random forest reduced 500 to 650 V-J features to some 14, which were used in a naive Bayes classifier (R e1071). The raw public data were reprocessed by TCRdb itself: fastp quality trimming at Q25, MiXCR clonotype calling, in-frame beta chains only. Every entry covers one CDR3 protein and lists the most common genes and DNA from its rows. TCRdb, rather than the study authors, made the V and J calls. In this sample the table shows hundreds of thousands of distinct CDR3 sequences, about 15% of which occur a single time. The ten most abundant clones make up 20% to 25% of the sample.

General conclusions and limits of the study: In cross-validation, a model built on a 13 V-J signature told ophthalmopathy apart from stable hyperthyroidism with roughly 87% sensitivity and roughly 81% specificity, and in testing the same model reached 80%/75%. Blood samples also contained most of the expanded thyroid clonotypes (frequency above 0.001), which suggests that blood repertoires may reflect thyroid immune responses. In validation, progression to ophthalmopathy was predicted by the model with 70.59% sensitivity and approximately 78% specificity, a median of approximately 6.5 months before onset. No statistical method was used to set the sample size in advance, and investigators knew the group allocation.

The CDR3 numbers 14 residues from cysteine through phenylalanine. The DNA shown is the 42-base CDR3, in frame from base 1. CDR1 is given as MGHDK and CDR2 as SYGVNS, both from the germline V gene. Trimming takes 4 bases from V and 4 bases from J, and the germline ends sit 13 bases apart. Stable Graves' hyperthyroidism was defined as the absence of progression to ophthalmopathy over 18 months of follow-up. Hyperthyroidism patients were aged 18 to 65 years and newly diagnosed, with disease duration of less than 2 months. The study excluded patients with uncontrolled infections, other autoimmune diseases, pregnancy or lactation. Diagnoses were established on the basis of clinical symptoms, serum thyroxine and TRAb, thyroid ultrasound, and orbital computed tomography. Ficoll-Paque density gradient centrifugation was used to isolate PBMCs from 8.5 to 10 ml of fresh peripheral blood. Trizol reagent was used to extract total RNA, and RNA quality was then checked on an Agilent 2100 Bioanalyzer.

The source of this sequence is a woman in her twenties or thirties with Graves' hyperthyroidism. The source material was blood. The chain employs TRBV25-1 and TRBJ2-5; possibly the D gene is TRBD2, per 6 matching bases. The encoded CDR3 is CASSVRRAGETQYF. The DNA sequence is TGTGCCAGCAGTGTTCGTCGAGCGGGAGAGACCCAGTACTTC.